Listed below are T cell receptor beta chains from one sample, sequenced in a study of blood T cell repertoires in COVID-19. Data came from immunoSEQ multiplex PCR; TCRdb stores just in-frame clones and leaves some out. The sample yields under 450,000 clones, approximately 80% seen once. What was sequenced was peripheral blood. The receptor set was obtained from a human donor with acute or convalescent COVID-19. The donor label of this sample is uncertain. Each CDR3 is given with its conserved first and last residue. Fields, in order: D gene, V gene, J gene, clone size, CDR3 DNA, CDR3 protein. The D gene is left open where the match is weak. The size field is filled for only some rows; it gives once, few, many or a size class.

>NA|TRBV5-1|TRBJ1-1|NA
TGCGCCAGCAGCTTGGTAGGTCAGGCTGTACGAAAAGCTTTCTTT
CASSLVGQAVRKAFF
>TRBD1|TRBV28|TRBJ1-2|NA
TGTGCCAGCAGTGCCCCTGGACAGGGCGGCTATGGCTACACCTTC
CASSAPGQGGYGYTF
>TRBD1|TRBV11-2|TRBJ1-1|NA
TGTGCCAGCAGCCACACCCTTGGGACAGGGCTTTTTATGAACACTGAAGCTTTCTTT
CASSHTLGTGLFMNTEAFF
>NA|TRBV24-1|TRBJ1-2|NA
TGTGCCACCAGTGACCTGGGGCGGAACTATGGCTACACCTTC
CATSDLGRNYGYTF
>NA|TRBV19|TRBJ2-7|NA
TGTGCCAGTAGTAAACGGGACTCCTACGAGCAGTACTTC
CASSKRDSYEQYF
>NA|TRBV5-1|TRBJ1-2|NA
TGCGCCAGCAGCTTGGGGGGACACAGTGGCTACACCTTC
CASSLGGHSGYTF
>NA|TRBV6-5|TRBJ2-4|NA
TGTGCCAGCAGTTATGCTCGGACTGGAGGCAAAAACATTCAGTACTTC
CASSYARTGGKNIQYF
>NA|TRBV2|TRBJ2-4|NA
TGTGCCAGCCTCGGGGGAGCGGCTCTAGCCAAAAACATTCAGTACTTC
CASLGGAALAKNIQYF
>NA|TRBV27|TRBJ1-3|few
TGTGCCAGCAGTTTAGGAAATCCCGGGAGAAACACCATATATTTT
CASSLGNPGRNTIYF
>NA|TRBV5-1|TRBJ1-1|NA
TGCGCCAGCAGGGCAGGGACAAACACTGAAGCTTTCTTT
CASRAGTNTEAFF
>TRBD1|TRBV9|TRBJ1-2|NA
TGTGCCAGCAGATTTAGCGGCGGGACAGGGGGCTCTTATGGCTACACCTTC
CASRFSGGTGGSYGYTF
>NA|TRBV5-5|TRBJ1-3|NA
TGTGCCAGCAGGCCGGAGGGGAGTGTAAACACCATATATTTT
CASRPEGSVNTIYF
>NA|TRBV30|TRBJ1-2|few
TGTGCCTGGAGTGTACCCCAGGGCCCGGACTATGGCTACACCTTC
CAWSVPQGPDYGYTF
>NA|TRBV18|TRBJ2-1|NA
TGTGCCAGCTCATCGCGGGCGGCCAGCTCCTACAATGAGCAGTTCTTC
CASSSRAASSYNEQFF
>NA|TRBV18|TRBJ1-2|NA
TGTGCCAGCTCACCAAAGGGGCCCTCGGATGGCTACACCTTC
CASSPKGPSDGYTF
>NA|TRBV11-3|TRBJ2-1|NA
TGTGCCAGCAGCGAGGCAGGGGGGTACAATGAGCAGTTCTTC
CASSEAGGYNEQFF
>NA|TRBV19|TRBJ1-1|NA
TGTGCCAGTAGTTTGACTATGAACAGGGAGTTGAGCACTGAAGCTTTCTTT
CASSLTMNRELSTEAFF
>NA|TRBV6-1|TRBJ1-2|NA
TGTGCCAGCAGTGAAGAGCTAGCCCCTAACTATGGCTACACCTTC
CASSEELAPNYGYTF
>NA|TRBV5-1|TRBJ2-3|few
TGCGCCAGCAGTAGGGACACTGGCACAGATACGCAGTATTTT
CASSRDTGTDTQYF
>TRBD1|TRBV10-3|TRBJ1-1|NA
TGTGCCACGACAGGGGACGTTCGCACTGAAGCTTTCTTT
CATTGDVRTEAFF
>NA|TRBV7-2|TRBJ1-6|few
TGTGCCAGCAGCTTAGTGGTGGGGGGGTTTAATTCACCCCTCCACTTT
CASSLVVGGFNSPLHF
>TRBD1|TRBV4-1|TRBJ2-2|NA
TGCGCCAGCAGCCACTTGGGACAGGGGGTCACCGGGGAGCTGTTTTTT
CASSHLGQGVTGELFF
>TRBD2|TRBV11-2|TRBJ2-1|NA
TGTGCCAGCAGCTCAACAAGGACTAGCGGGCCCTTAGGTGAGCAGTTCTTC
CASSSTRTSGPLGEQFF
>TRBD2|TRBV30|TRBJ2-1|NA
TGTGCCTGGAGGACGAGAGGGACTAGCACTAAATTCTTC
CAWRTRGTSTKFF
>NA|TRBV30|TRBJ1-5|NA
TGTGCCTGGAACCCTGGGGGACTTGATCAGCCCCAGCATTTT
CAWNPGGLDQPQHF
>NA|TRBV18|TRBJ2-1|NA
TGTGCCAGCTCACCACCTGGGAGGGAGCAGTTCTTC
CASSPPGREQFF
>NA|TRBV5-1|TRBJ1-2|NA
TGCGCCAGCAGCCTACCAGGGCAGACTGGCTATGGCTACACCTTC
CASSLPGQTGYGYTF
>TRBD2|TRBV5-6|TRBJ2-7|NA
TGTGCCAGCAGCTTGGGTCCGGGGCGGGGGGAGCAGTACTTC
CASSLGPGRGEQYF
>TRBD2|TRBV12-3/TRBV12-4|TRBJ2-7|once
TGTGCCAGCAGTTTAGTCCTAGCGGGAGAGCAGTACTTC
CASSLVLAGEQYF
>NA|TRBV30|TRBJ2-7|NA
TGTGCCTGGACCCTAACAGGGCGACAGTACTTC
CAWTLTGRQYF
>NA|TRBV3-1/TRBV3-2|TRBJ2-7|NA
TGTGCCAGCAGCCAAGTGGCGGGATTCTACGAGCAGTACTTC
CASSQVAGFYEQYF
>NA|TRBV5-4|TRBJ1-1|NA
TGTGCCAGCACTATTGACAGGAACACTGAAGCTTTCTTT
CASTIDRNTEAFF
>NA|TRBV6-5|TRBJ1-1|NA
TGTGCCAGCATCCGATCCCTCGGGGGGACTGAAGCTTTCTTT
CASIRSLGGTEAFF
>TRBD1|TRBV5-4|TRBJ1-2|NA
TGTGCCAGCAGCGGGACAGGGATTAATGGCTACACCTTC
CASSGTGINGYTF
>NA|TRBV12-5|TRBJ2-1|many
TGTGCTAGTGGTTTGGCCCCGAATGAGCAGTTCTTC
CASGLAPNEQFF
>NA|TRBV5-1|TRBJ1-2|NA
TGCGCCAGCAGCTTGATAAGTGAGTCCCCTAACTATGGCTACACCTTC
CASSLISESPNYGYTF
>NA|TRBV28|TRBJ2-1|NA
TGTGCCAGCAGTTTTGATGGAGCAGGGGAGGGTGAGCAGTTCTTC
CASSFDGAGEGEQFF
>TRBD2|TRBV29-1|TRBJ2-7|NA
TGCAGCGCCACGGGACTAGCGGGGGGTGCTCCCTTTCGAGAGCAGTACTTC
CSATGLAGGAPFREQYF
>NA|TRBV10-3|TRBJ1-2|once
TGTGCCATCAGTCAGGGCCCGGAGTATGGCTACACCTTC
CAISQGPEYGYTF
>NA|TRBV6-1|TRBJ2-5|NA
TGTGCCAGCAGTGAAAGGTCAGGTAACCAAGAGACCCAGTACTTC
CASSERSGNQETQYF